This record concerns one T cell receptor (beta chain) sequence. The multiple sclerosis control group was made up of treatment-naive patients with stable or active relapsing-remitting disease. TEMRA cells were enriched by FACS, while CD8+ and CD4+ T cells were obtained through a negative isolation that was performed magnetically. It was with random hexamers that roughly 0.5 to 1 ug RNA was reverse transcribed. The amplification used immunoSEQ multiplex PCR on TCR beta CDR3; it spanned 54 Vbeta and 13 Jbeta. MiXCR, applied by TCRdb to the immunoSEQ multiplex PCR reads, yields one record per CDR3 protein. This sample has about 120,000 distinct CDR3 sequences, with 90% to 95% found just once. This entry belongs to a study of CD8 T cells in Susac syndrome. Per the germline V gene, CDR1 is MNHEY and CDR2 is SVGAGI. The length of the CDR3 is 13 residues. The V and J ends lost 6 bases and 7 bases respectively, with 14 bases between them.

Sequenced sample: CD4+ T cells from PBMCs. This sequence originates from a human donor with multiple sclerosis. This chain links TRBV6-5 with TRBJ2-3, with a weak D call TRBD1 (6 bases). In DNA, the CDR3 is TGTGCCAGCAGCCTTCTACAGGGCCATACGCAGTATTTT. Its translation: CASSLLQGHTQYF.